Below are 31 T cell receptor beta chains sequenced from a single sample in a study of blood T cell repertoires in COVID-19. Assay used: immunoSEQ multiplex PCR; TCRdb lists only in-frame clones, some missing. The sample gives over 130,000 clones, approximately 79% of which show up once; around 3.2% is in the top ten. Sequencing was carried out using PBMCs or T cells enriched from blood (not recorded which). These TCRs come from a woman aged 45-59 years who had recovered from COVID-19.

This rearrangement joins TRBV27 to TRBJ1-2; D is unresolved. Per the germline V gene, CDR1 is MNHEY and CDR2 is SMNVEV (reference sequence). The CDR3 length is 15 residues. V was pared by 1 base and J by 6 bases, with 15 bases between. The CDR3 DNA sequence: TGTGCCAGCAGTTTATGGGGAGTAGGTCTCGATGGCTACACCTTC. Translating gives CASSLWGVGLDGYTF.

The V and J genes are TRBV12-3 or TRBV12-4 and TRBJ1-5; unclear D gene. Trimming cost V 3 bases and J 6 bases, with 9 bases left between them. The CDR3 is made up of 13 amino acids. This CDR3 is CASSFDLAQPQHF. In DNA, the CDR3 is TGTGCCAGCAGTTTCGATCTGGCTCAGCCCCAGCATTTT.

The rearrangement joins TRBV20-1 to TRBJ2-7, with D possibly being TRBD1 (6 bases). Trimming left V 3 bases short and J 3 bases short, with 21 bases between. The CDR3 sequence is 16 residues long. Germline CDR1 DFQATT, CDR2 SNEGSKA (reference sequence). The CDR3 DNA follows: TGCAGTGCTAGTGGGCCAGGCCCAGGGGTCGACTACGAGCAGTACTTC. Its protein product is CSASGPGPGVDYEQYF.

J is TRBJ2-2 and V is TRBV10-2; D remains ambiguous. Trimming left V 5 bases short and J 9 bases short, with 16 bases between. Germline CDR1 reads WSHSY; CDR2 reads SAAADI. This CDR3 has 14 amino acids. The CDR3, as DNA: TGCGCCAGCAGTCCCTCCTGGGCCTCAAGGGAGCTGTTTTTT. It yields the protein CASSPSWASRELFF.

The chain links TRBV6-5 to TRBJ1-5; TRBD1 matches at 9 bases. CDR1 is MNHEY and CDR2 is SVGAGI in the germline V gene. The junction had 7 bases not matched to a gene; V was cut back by 6 bases and J by 4 bases. This CDR3 region has 15 residues. CDR3 region: CASRNGQGRNQPQHF. The CDR3 DNA sequence: TGTGCCAGCAGAAACGGACAGGGGAGGAATCAGCCCCAGCATTTT.

This sequence joins TRBV11-1 and TRBJ2-7; no clear D. This CDR3 is built from 15 residues. Trimming stripped 1 base from V and 2 bases from J, with 12 bases between. Germline-derived CDR1 and CDR2 are SGHAT and FQDESV (reference sequence). CDR3 region: CASSLGASLPYEQYF. The DNA for the CDR3 is TGTGCCAGCAGCTTAGGGGCCTCACTCCCCTACGAGCAGTACTTC.

The CDR3 protein is CASSLGAGGYTF. The DNA of the CDR3 is TGTGCCAGCAGTTTGGGGGCAGGTGGCTACACCTTC. The chain has TRBV28 and TRBJ1-2; D is possibly TRBD1 (6 bases). The germline V gene encodes CDR1 MDHEN and CDR2 SYDVKM. The CDR3 length is 12 residues. The V gene lost 3 bases and the J gene lost 7 bases, with 9 bases spanning the gap.

The gene calls are TRBV5-1 and TRBJ2-5; 11 bases line up with TRBD2. The germline CDR1 and CDR2 sequences are SGHRS and YFSETQ. This CDR3 has 16 amino acids. The V and J ends lost 3 bases and 5 bases, in that order; junction bases with no gene match: 9. This CDR3 reads CASSWIAGGPGETQYF. As DNA, the CDR3 is TGCGCCAGCAGCTGGATAGCGGGAGGGCCAGGGGAGACCCAGTACTTC.

V gene TRBV6-1 combines with J gene TRBJ2-7; 10 positions match TRBD1. The trim removed 3 bases at V and 4 bases at J, leaving 9 bases unmatched. The length of the CDR3 is 16 residues. Germline loops: CDR1 MNHNS, CDR2 SASEGT. The CDR3 DNA is TGTGCCAGCAGTGAGGAGGGACAGGGGATCGGGTACGAGCAGTACTTC. Amino acid sequence: CASSEEGQGIGYEQYF.

The J gene is TRBJ1-1, the V gene TRBV6-6; D is possibly TRBD1 (5 bases). CDR3 size: 13 residues. Germline CDR1 is MNHNY and CDR2 is SVGAGI (reference sequence). Trimming took off 5 bases at V and 6 bases at J, with 13 bases between the two ends. CDR3 sequence: CASSPPGRPEAFF. CDR3 bases: TGTGCCAGCAGTCCCCCAGGGCGTCCTGAAGCTTTCTTT.

At least ten counts were recorded for this clone. J is TRBJ2-5 and V is TRBV9; 12 bases line up with TRBD2. V gave up 2 bases and J gave up 5 bases; unmatched junction bases: 4. This CDR3 comprises 15 residues. Germline CDR1 SGDLS, CDR2 YYNGEE. CDR3 DNA: TGTGCCAGCAGCGTGTCCGGGACTAGCGGGGAGACCCAGTACTTC. Its translation is CASSVSGTSGETQYF.

This clone was detected only once. The genes are TRBV12-3 or TRBV12-4 and TRBJ2-1, with D unclear. The CDR3 length is 12 residues. Trimming cost V 5 bases and J 9 bases, with 11 bases left between them. CDR3 DNA sequence: TGTGCCAGCAGTCTTAAGAGTAGTGAGCAGTTCTTC. Translated, it gives CASSLKSSEQFF.

This chain links TRBV2 with TRBJ2-3, with 8 bases fitting TRBD2. J gave up 0 bases and V 2 bases, and 4 bases lay outside the gene matches. CDR1 and CDR2 from the germline V gene are SNHLY and FYNNEI. The CDR3 is made up of 16 amino acids. The CDR3 DNA sequence: TGTGCCAGCAGTGAACTGGCTAGCGGGAGCACAGATACGCAGTATTTT. It is translated as CASSELASGSTDTQYF.

The chain recombines TRBV5-4 with TRBJ1-2; TRBD1 is a possible D gene (6 bases). The CDR3 covers 16 residues. Germline values: CDR1 SGHNT, CDR2 YYREEE (reference sequence). V gave up 0 bases and J gave up 4 bases, with 16 bases separating them. The CDR3 nucleotides read TGTGCCAGCAGCTTGGGGGGTTCACAGGGTTCCTATGGCTACACCTTC. The encoded protein is CASSLGGSQGSYGYTF.

The gene calls are TRBV13 and TRBJ2-7; 13 positions match TRBD2. CDR3 length: 16 residues. J lost 3 bases, V lost 5 bases, and 7 bases had no gene match. Germline V CDR1 and CDR2: PRHDT, FYEKMQ (reference sequence). CDR3 region: CASSGRTSGSFYEQYF. The CDR3 DNA follows: TGTGCCAGCAGCGGGCGGACTAGCGGGAGTTTCTACGAGCAGTACTTC.

J is TRBJ2-7 and V is TRBV13; TRBD1 agrees at 9 bases. Germline assignment: CDR1 PRHDT and CDR2 FYEKMQ (reference sequence). V gave up 5 bases and J gave up 6 bases; unmatched junction bases: 14. The CDR3 runs 16 residues. The DNA for the CDR3 is TGTGCCAGCAGCCCAGGGGGGACAGGGAGGAGGAGCGAGCAGTACTTC. Protein product: CASSPGGTGRRSEQYF.

The V gene is TRBV28, the J gene TRBJ2-1; a weak D match, TRBD2 (6 bases). Trimming left V 3 bases short and J 7 bases short, with 22 bases between. There are 17 residues in the CDR3. CDR1 and CDR2 (germline): MDHEN, SYDVKM. The CDR3 here is CASSFPPGVGGVNEQFF. CDR3 in DNA: TGTGCCAGCAGTTTTCCCCCGGGAGTGGGTGGAGTAAATGAGCAGTTCTTC.

This sequence joins TRBV6-5 and TRBJ1-1, with a weak D call TRBD1 (6 bases). CDR1 and CDR2 from the germline V gene are MNHEY and SVGAGI. CDR3 length: 12 amino acids. Trimming removed 5 bases at V and 9 bases at J, with 13 bases between. CDR3 sequence (DNA): TGTGCCAGCAGTCGTAACGGACAGCAAGCTTTCTTT. Protein: CASSRNGQQAFF.

The genes are TRBV5-1 and TRBJ1-6, with D hard to call. There are 15 residues in the CDR3. Per germline, CDR1 SGHRS and CDR2 YFSETQ. V shed 5 bases and J shed 5 bases, with 14 bases lying between them. The CDR3 sequence is CASRSYENDNSPLHF. Written as DNA, the CDR3 is TGCGCCAGCAGATCCTATGAGAACGATAATTCACCCCTCCACTTT.

The rearrangement links TRBV5-6 to TRBJ2-7, with 10 bases identical to TRBD1. CDR1 is SGHDT and CDR2 is YYEEEE in the germline V gene. Losses at the gene ends were 4 bases for V and 0 bases for J; bases not matched to a gene: 4. There are 15 residues in the CDR3. The CDR3 protein is CASSRTGGSSYEQYF. The CDR3 DNA reads TGTGCCAGCAGCCGGACAGGGGGGAGCTCCTACGAGCAGTACTTC.

This chain links TRBV7-9 with TRBJ2-4; TRBD1 is a possible D gene (6 bases). Between the trimmed V and J ends, which lost 5 bases and 0 bases, there was a span of 14 bases. CDR3 length: 16 amino acids. CDR1 and CDR2 from the germline V gene are SEHNR and FQNEAQ (reference sequence). The DNA of the CDR3 is TGTGCCAGCAGCAACTACACAGGGTCAGCCAAAAACATTCAGTACTTC. Its protein product is CASSNYTGSAKNIQYF.

This clone was observed a handful of times. The rearrangement joins TRBV7-9 to TRBJ2-5; 14 bases align to TRBD2. The germline V gene has CDR1 SEHNR and CDR2 FQNEAQ (reference sequence). Trimming removed 5 bases from V and 5 bases from J; junction bases left unmatched: 7. The CDR3 is 16 amino acids. The CDR3 DNA is TGTGCCAGCAGCCCCCGACTAGCGGGGGGGTTGGAGACCCAGTACTTC. Amino acids: CASSPRLAGGLETQYF.

V gene TRBV2 combines with J gene TRBJ1-4; the match to TRBD1 covers 8 bases. Germline CDR1 SNHLY, CDR2 FYNNEI. The length of the CDR3 is 13 residues. Trimming removed 5 bases from V and 7 bases from J; junction bases left unmatched: 3. The CDR3 DNA reads as TGTGCCAGCAGTCGGGACAGGACTGAAAAACTGTTTTTT. It specifies CASSRDRTEKLFF.

Only a few counts were recorded for this clone. This chain links TRBV27 with TRBJ2-2, with D perhaps matching TRBD1 (6 bases). Trimming removed 2 bases at V and 5 bases at J, with 18 bases between. Germline assignment: CDR1 MNHEY and CDR2 SMNVEV (reference sequence). The CDR3 consists of 17 residues. CDR3 loop: CASSLGGLSRRTGELFF. The CDR3 DNA follows: TGTGCCAGCAGTTTAGGGGGCCTGTCCCGAAGAACCGGGGAGCTGTTTTTT.

The chain is built from TRBV11-2 and TRBJ2-4; the match to TRBD1 covers 9 bases. With V trimmed by 1 base and J by 0 bases, 4 bases remained unmatched. Germline V gene sequence: CDR1 SGHAT, CDR2 FQNNGV. This CDR3 has 17 amino acids. CDR3 in DNA: TGTGCCAGCAGCTTAGGGGACAGGGTACTAGCCAAAAACATTCAGTACTTC. Amino acid sequence: CASSLGDRVLAKNIQYF.

The gene calls are TRBV5-1 and TRBJ2-5, with D hard to call. V was trimmed by 3 bases and J by 4 bases, leaving 10 bases between them. This CDR3 contains 13 residues. CDR1 is SGHRS, CDR2 YFSETQ, per germline. CDR3 sequence: CASSSAGGETQYF. For the CDR3, the DNA is TGCGCCAGCAGCTCAGCTGGCGGAGAGACCCAGTACTTC.

V and J are TRBV3-1 (or the pseudogene TRBV3-2) and TRBJ1-5; possible D gene TRBD1, 6 bases. The CDR3 contains 15 residues. Germline lookup yields CDR1 LGHDT and CDR2 YNNKEL (reference sequence). The ends were cut back, 0 bases at V and 5 bases at J, with 11 bases in the middle. The CDR3 coding sequence is TGTGCCAGCAGCCAAGACCCAGGGGAGTATCAGCCCCAGCATTTT. It encodes CASSQDPGEYQPQHF.

The CDR3 loop reads CASSSQGDQPQHF. As DNA, the CDR3 is TGTGCCAGCAGCTCACAGGGAGATCAGCCCCAGCATTTT. The chain joins TRBV7-6 to TRBJ1-5, with a weak D call TRBD1 (6 bases). V lost 4 bases and J lost 5, with 9 bases in between. Germline V gene lookup returns CDR1 SGHVS and CDR2 FNYEAQ. This CDR3 is 13 amino acids long.

The genes are TRBV5-1 and TRBJ1-2; no reliable D call. V shed 1 base and J shed 4 bases, with 14 bases lying between them. The germline V gene has CDR1 SGHRS and CDR2 YFSETQ. The CDR3 length is 15 residues. CDR3: CASSLSAGFSYGYTF. The CDR3 coding sequence is TGCGCCAGCAGCTTGAGTGCAGGATTTTCCTATGGCTACACCTTC.

V gene TRBV7-2 combines with J gene TRBJ1-3; D is possibly TRBD1 (5 bases). CDR3 length: 14 amino acids. Deletions cut 1 base from V and 1 base from J, with 5 bases between. The V gene's germline CDR1 is SGHTA and CDR2 FQGNSA. This CDR3 reads CASSLDRSGNTIYF. The CDR3 DNA follows: TGTGCCAGCAGCTTAGACAGGTCTGGAAACACCATATATTTT.

This rearrangement joins TRBV24-1 to TRBJ2-3; TRBD1 matches at 7 bases. The CDR3 contains 16 residues. Germline lookup yields CDR1 KGHDR and CDR2 SFDVKD. Trimming at V came to 4 bases and at J to 4 bases, leaving 10 bases not matched to a gene. The CDR3 coding sequence is TGTGCCACCAGTGAGAGACAGGGCCGCAGATCAGATACGCAGTATTTT. Translating it yields CATSERQGRRSDTQYF.